The 11 T cell receptor beta chains presented below share a single source sample, sequenced in a study of blood T cell repertoires in COVID-19. Repertoires were generated with immunoSEQ multiplex PCR, while TCRdb's copy carries only in-frame clones and drops some. The sample contains 350,000 to 550,000 clones, roughly 90% of which appear only once. Material for sequencing was peripheral blood. All receptors come from a woman aged 30 to 39 with acute or convalescent COVID-19.

V is TRBV18 and J is TRBJ2-5; 8 bases match TRBD1. The CDR3 has 13 residues. Germline assignment: CDR1 KGHSH and CDR2 LQKENI. The V gene end was trimmed by 8 bases and the J gene end by 3 bases; junction bases not matched to a gene: 5. For the CDR3, the DNA is TGTGCCAGCACGCCGACAGGGGAAGAGACCCAGTACTTC. This translates into CASTPTGEETQYF.

This rearrangement joins TRBV2 to TRBJ1-1, with a weak D call TRBD1 (6 bases). Germline-derived CDR1 and CDR2 are SNHLY and FYNNEI. V lost 2 bases to trimming and J lost 8 bases, with 9 bases between them. The CDR3 runs 12 residues. CDR3 DNA sequence: TGTGCCAGCAGTGAATACAGGGAGGAAGCTTTCTTT. It specifies CASSEYREEAFF. The whole variable domain, remainder taken from reference TRBV2 and TRBJ1-1, is EPEVTQTPSHQVTQMGQEVILRCVPISNHLYFYWYRQILGQKVEFLVSFYNNEISEKSEIFDDQFSVERPDGSNFTLKIRSTKLEDSAMYFCASSEYREEAFFGQGTRLTVV.

This clone was seen just once. The same CDR3 can be traced to other DNA sequences in this sample. The chain recombines TRBV9 with TRBJ1-3; D is possibly TRBD1 (5 bases). V lost 2 bases and J lost 0, with 9 bases in between. CDR1 and CDR2 from the germline V gene are SGDLS and YYNGEE. This CDR3 comprises 15 residues. In DNA, the CDR3 is TGTGCCAGCAGCGTGGGTGACAGCTCTGGAAACACCATATATTTT. Translation: CASSVGDSSGNTIYF. The full variable domain, completed using reference TRBV9 and TRBJ1-3, is DSGVTQTPKHLITATGQRVTLRCSPRSGDLSVYWYQQSLDQGLQFLIQYYNGEERAKGNILERFSAQQFPDLHSELNLSSLELGDSALYFCASSVGDSSGNTIYFGEGSWLTVV.

V usage is TRBV27 and J usage is TRBJ1-6; 7 bases are a match to TRBD1. After removal of 4 bases from V and 3 bases from J, the junction contained 0 bases not matched to a gene. The V gene's germline CDR1 is MNHEY and CDR2 SMNVEV (reference sequence). This CDR3 has 14 residues. The DNA for the CDR3 is TGTGCCAGCAGTTACAGGGGCTATAATTCACCCCTCCACTTT. Translating gives CASSYRGYNSPLHF.

The J gene is TRBJ2-7, the V gene TRBV5-1, with 7 bases identical to TRBD1. J was trimmed by 4 bases and V by 5 bases; bases with no gene match: 18. Looked up from germline, CDR1 is SGHRS and CDR2 is YFSETQ. This CDR3 is built from 17 residues. The CDR3 bases are TGCGCCAGCAGACGCGATTACAGGGGACCCGGTACTTACGAGCAGTACTTC. It yields the protein CASRRDYRGPGTYEQYF. The entire variable domain, with the rest obtained from reference TRBV5-1 and TRBJ2-7, is as follows: KAGVTQTPRYLIKTRGQQVTLSCSPISGHRSVSWYQQTPGQGLQFLFEYFSETQRNKGNFPGRFSGRQFSNSRSEMNVSTLELGDSALYLCASRRDYRGPGTYEQYFGPGTRLTVT.

The chain couples TRBV18 to TRBJ1-1, with D maybe TRBD1 (5 bases). The CDR3 consists of 15 residues. V was clipped by 5 bases and J by 1 base, with 14 bases between them. Germline CDR1 is KGHSH and CDR2 is LQKENI. This CDR3 reads CASSAKGAQNTEAFF. DNA for the CDR3: TGTGCCAGCTCAGCTAAAGGGGCCCAGAACACTGAAGCTTTCTTT.

CDR3 in amino acids: CASFDRNTDTQYF. In DNA form, the CDR3 reads TGTGCCAGCTTCGACAGGAACACAGATACGCAGTATTTT. The chain couples TRBV18 to TRBJ2-3, with D perhaps matching TRBD1 (6 bases). Germline V CDR1 and CDR2: KGHSH, LQKENI. V gave up 7 bases and J gave up 2 bases, with 10 bases separating them. The CDR3 extends over 13 amino acids.

V is TRBV5-1 and J is TRBJ1-2; 11 bases are a match to TRBD1. Germline CDR1 reads SGHRS; CDR2 reads YFSETQ. The CDR3 runs to 15 residues. The ends lost 4 bases at V and 4 bases at J; junction bases unmatched: 6. The CDR3 region has the DNA TGCGCCAGCAGCGAGGGACAGGGGGTACCCTATGGCTACACCTTC. Translation gives CASSEGQGVPYGYTF.

The V and J genes are TRBV6-5 and TRBJ1-1; 9 positions match TRBD1. Germline values: CDR1 MNHEY, CDR2 SVGAGI. The V and J ends lost 5 bases and 8 bases, in that order; junction bases with no gene match: 3. The CDR3 consists of 12 residues. The CDR3 region is CASSTTGGEAFF. The CDR3 DNA reads as TGTGCCAGCAGTACTACAGGGGGCGAAGCTTTCTTT.

This chain uses TRBV5-1 with TRBJ1-2, with no clear D. The CDR3 has 14 residues. Trimming cost V 1 base and J 5 bases, with 12 bases left between them. Germline CDR1 and CDR2: SGHRS and YFSETQ. CDR3 sequence reads: CASSLTEPRYGYTF. The DNA of the CDR3 is TGCGCCAGCAGCTTGACTGAGCCGCGGTATGGCTACACCTTC.

The chain joins TRBV9 to TRBJ1-5, with no clear D. CDR3 length equals 15 residues. CDR1 SGDLS and CDR2 YYNGEE come from the germline V gene. V lost 5 bases to trimming and J lost 6 bases, with 18 bases between them. This CDR3 is CASSIDGRVGQPQHF. Written as DNA, the CDR3 is TGTGCCAGCAGTATAGACGGGAGGGTTGGTCAGCCCCAGCATTTT.